The clone carrying this TCR beta chain was seen just once. The authors' processing: Filtering of immunoSEQ junctional sequences could not match full-length read filtering. Some clones are missing from TCRdb's copy, which holds only in-frame ones; the method was immunoSEQ multiplex PCR. That table supplies the V and J calls and clone size; D and trimming were determined from the DNA. The top ten hold about 12% of the sample, which has about 480,000 clones, about three quarters seen once. The sample is drawn from a study of shared clonotypes between healthy human individuals. CDR3 length: 15 residues. With 2 bases removed from V and 7 bases from J, the gap between germline ends came to 18 bases. Germline V gene data show CDR1 as SGHRS and CDR2 as YFSETQ.

The chain combines TRBV5-1 with TRBJ1-1; possible D gene TRBD1, 6 bases. The sequence came from a woman in her thirties or forties in good health. Some clones in this sample may be carry-over from other donors' samples. The specimen sequenced was PBMCs. CDR3 sequence reads: CASSLGGVGNHEAFF. In DNA form, the CDR3 reads TGCGCCAGCAGCTTAGGGGGAGTGGGGAACCATGAAGCTTTCTTT.